Below are 15 T cell receptor beta chains sequenced from a single sample in a study of neurological immune-mediated disorders. From the 5' RACE reads, TCRdb called clonotypes with MiXCR, one entry per CDR3 protein. There are about 27,000 distinct CDR3 sequences in the sample; roughly 21% occur only once, and around 15% lies in the top ten. Sample: PBMCs. The receptors were sampled from an older woman in good health.

This clonotype was found many times. This chain links TRBV20-1 with TRBJ1-2, with 10 bases lining up with TRBD1. The CDR3 contains 13 residues. Germline CDR1 and CDR2: DFQATT and SNEGSKA (reference sequence). Losses at the gene ends were 4 bases for V and 5 bases for J; bases not matched to a gene: 4. This CDR3 reads CSAKDRGEYGYTF. The CDR3 DNA sequence: TGCAGTGCTAAGGACAGGGGGGAATATGGCTACACCTTC.

This clonotype showed up just a few times. The conserved final phenylalanine or tryptophan is absent from the CDR3, which likely points to a read error. The chain's CDR3 is CASSLAVWGRGSYEQYL. CDR3 DNA sequence: TGTGCCAGCAGCTTGGCGGTGTGGGGCAGGGGGAGCTACGAGCAGTACCTC. This chain connects TRBV5-5 to TRBJ2-7, with 7 bases aligning to TRBD1. This CDR3 region has 17 residues. Germline values: CDR1 SGHKS, CDR2 YYEKEE (reference sequence). V shed 0 bases and J 3 bases; nucleotides not matched to a gene: 12.

The V gene is TRBV24-1, the J gene TRBJ2-7, with a possible D match to TRBD2 (5 bases). V was trimmed by 2 bases and J by 2 bases, leaving 9 bases between them. Per germline, CDR1 KGHDR and CDR2 SFDVKD. The CDR3 loop spans 14 amino acids. The CDR3 sequence is CATSDSGNTYEQYF. The DNA of the CDR3 is TGTGCCACCAGTGATTCCGGGAATACCTACGAGCAGTACTTC.

This clonotype was recorded at least ten times. This sequence joins TRBV11-2 and TRBJ2-3; 9 bases fit TRBD1. Germline assignment: CDR1 SGHAT and CDR2 FQNNGV. The V gene end was trimmed by 5 bases and the J gene end by 5 bases; junction bases not matched to a gene: 5. The CDR3 has 14 amino acids. The CDR3 spells CASSRTGVGDTQYF. The CDR3 DNA reads as TGTGCCAGCAGCCGGACAGGGGTCGGAGATACGCAGTATTTT.

This clonotype rates as medium-sized (0.01 to 0.1%). V and J are TRBV5-1 and TRBJ2-7; D is unclear. The CDR3 runs to 14 residues. Germline V gene sequence: CDR1 SGHRS, CDR2 YFSETQ. V lost 0 bases and J lost 2, with 9 bases in between. The CDR3 loop reads CASSLDSGAYEQYF. Here the CDR3 DNA reads TGCGCCAGCAGCTTGGATAGTGGGGCCTACGAGCAGTACTTC.

Points on this clonotype: One base away lies a much larger clone, so this may be a sequencing read error. The CDR3: CVSSGQESSGANVLTF. CDR3 nucleotides: TGTGTCAGCAGCGGACAGGAAAGCTCTGGGGCCAACGTCCTGACTTTC. The gene calls are TRBV7-3 and TRBJ2-6; 7 bases fit TRBD1. CDR1 and CDR2 (germline): SGHTA, FQGTGA. CDR3 length equals 16 residues.

This clonotype was found many times. The chain combines TRBV28 with TRBJ2-5; a weak D match, TRBD2 (7 bases). The ends were cut back, 6 bases at V and 5 bases at J, with 19 bases in the middle. The CDR3 covers 15 residues. CDR1 is MDHEN and CDR2 is SYDVKM in the germline V gene. The CDR3 protein is CASSPRRGRVETQYF. DNA of the CDR3: TGTGCCAGCAGCCCCCGGCGGGGGCGGGTCGAGACCCAGTACTTC.

This clonotype was seen repeatedly, ten times or more. The rearrangement uses TRBV7-2 and TRBJ2-3; 13 bases agree with TRBD2. The junction had 13 bases not matched to a gene; V was cut back by 6 bases and J by 4 bases. The CDR3 is made up of 18 amino acids. Germline V lookup: CDR1 SGHTA, CDR2 FQGNSA. The CDR3 DNA is TGTGCCAGCAGGCGACTAGCGGGGGGTGAGAAGGGCGCAGATACGCAGTATTTT. The encoded protein is CASRRLAGGEKGADTQYF.

This clonotype was seen ten or more times. The CDR3 reads CASSPFPGQGADTQYF. CDR3 DNA sequence: TGCGCCAGCAGCCCGTTTCCCGGACAGGGGGCAGATACGCAGTATTTT. This sequence joins TRBV5-1 and TRBJ2-3, with 10 bases matching TRBD1. The ends lost 4 bases at V and 4 bases at J; junction bases unmatched: 9. The CDR3 sequence is 16 residues long. Germline CDR1 reads SGHRS; CDR2 reads YFSETQ. The full variable domain, completed using reference TRBV5-1 and TRBJ2-3, is KAGVTQTPRYLIKTRGQQVTLSCSPISGHRSVSWYQQTPGQGLQFLFEYFSETQRNKGNFPGRFSGRQFSNSRSEMNVSTLELGDSALYLCASSPFPGQGADTQYFGPGTRLTVL.

The table lists this clonotype with many counts. CDR3 protein: CASSDTRSTEAFF. Written as DNA, the CDR3 is TGTGCCAGCAGTGACACGCGGAGCACTGAAGCTTTCTTT. This chain joins TRBV6-2 or TRBV6-3 and TRBJ1-1; D gene ambiguous. Trimming shortened V by 5 bases and J by 4 bases, and 11 bases separated the two germline ends. Germline V lookup: CDR1 MNHEY, CDR2 SVGEGT. The CDR3 spans 13 residues.

The chain has TRBV7-9 and TRBJ2-2; D unresolved. V lost 4 bases to trimming and J lost 2 bases, with 11 bases between them. CDR3 length: 15 residues. Germline V CDR1 and CDR2: SEHNR, FQNEAQ (reference sequence). As DNA, the CDR3 is TGTGCCAGCAGCTCCGGGCAGGTCAACACCGGGGAGCTGTTTTTT. Translated: CASSSGQVNTGELFF.

This clonotype was observed a single time. Germline and junction disagree at one end, which may indicate a read error. The CDR3 region is CTSSRDRGDYGYTF. CDR3 bases: TGTACCAGCAGCCGGGACAGGGGGGACTATGGCTACACCTTC. The rearrangement joins TRBV7-3 to TRBJ1-2, with 11 bases lining up with TRBD1. CDR1 and CDR2 from the germline V gene are SGHTA and FQGTGA. The CDR3 is 14 residues long.

V usage is TRBV27 and J usage is TRBJ2-2, with 7 bases fitting TRBD1. The CDR3 runs to 14 residues. V dropped 5 bases and J dropped 7; count of bases not matched to a gene: 7. Germline assignment: CDR1 MNHEY and CDR2 SMNVEV (reference sequence). The chain's CDR3 is CASSLTGSVGELFF. CDR3 bases: TGTGCCAGCAGTCTGACAGGGTCGGTCGGGGAGCTGTTTTTT.

This clonotype occurred many times. CDR3 sequence reads: CASTRFVAAQETQYF. CDR3 DNA: TGTGCCAGCACCAGATTCGTGGCAGCTCAAGAGACCCAGTACTTC. The chain has TRBV7-2 and TRBJ2-5, with D unclear. The germline gives CDR1 SGHTA, CDR2 FQGNSA. V dropped 7 bases and J dropped 2 bases, with 17 bases sitting between them. The CDR3 consists of 15 residues.

At least ten counts were recorded for this clonotype. The V gene is TRBV29-1, the J gene TRBJ1-1; D is ambiguous. Trimming shortened V by 7 bases and J by 0 bases, and 9 bases separated the two germline ends. The CDR3 covers 12 residues. Germline V gives CDR1 SQVTM, CDR2 ANQGSEA. CDR3 nucleotides: TGCAGCGCCCCAGCCATGAACACTGAAGCTTTCTTT. Protein: CSAPAMNTEAFF.